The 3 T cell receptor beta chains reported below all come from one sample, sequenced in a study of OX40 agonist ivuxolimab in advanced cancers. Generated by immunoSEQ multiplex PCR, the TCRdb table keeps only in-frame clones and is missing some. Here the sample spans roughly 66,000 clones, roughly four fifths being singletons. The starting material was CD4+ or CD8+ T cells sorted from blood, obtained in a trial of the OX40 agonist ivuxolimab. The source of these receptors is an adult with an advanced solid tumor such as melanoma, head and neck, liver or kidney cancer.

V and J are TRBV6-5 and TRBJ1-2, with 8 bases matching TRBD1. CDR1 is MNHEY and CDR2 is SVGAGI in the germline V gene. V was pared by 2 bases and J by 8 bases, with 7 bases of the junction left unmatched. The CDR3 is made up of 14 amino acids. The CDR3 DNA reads TGTGCCAGCAGTTACGACAGGGGAGTAGGAGGCTACACCTTC. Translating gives CASSYDRGVGGYTF.

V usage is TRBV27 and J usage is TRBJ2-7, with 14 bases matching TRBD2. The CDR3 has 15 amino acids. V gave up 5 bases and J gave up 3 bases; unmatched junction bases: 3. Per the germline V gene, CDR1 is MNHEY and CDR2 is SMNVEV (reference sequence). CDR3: CASSTGTSGSYEQYF. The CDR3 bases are TGTGCCAGCAGTACGGGGACTAGCGGGAGCTACGAGCAGTACTTC.

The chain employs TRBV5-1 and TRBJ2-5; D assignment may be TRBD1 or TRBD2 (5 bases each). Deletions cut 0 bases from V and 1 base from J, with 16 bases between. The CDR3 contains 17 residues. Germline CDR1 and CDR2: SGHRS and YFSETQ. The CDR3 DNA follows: TGCGCCAGCAGCTTGGCTCTAGTCGGGGCTACCCAAGAGACCCAGTACTTC. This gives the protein CASSLALVGATQETQYF.